The subject of this entry is one T cell receptor beta chain. There is no known antigen for this receptor. No base qualities exist here, and no much larger clone lies one base off it. These data come from a study of blood T cell repertoires in COVID-19 (TCRdb year 2020). Notes on the research overall: For ImmuneRACE Cohort 3, a participant was defined as recovered based on two consecutive negative NP/OP PCR tests, clearance by a healthcare professional, or resolution of symptoms. The collaborator samples originated in the United States, Italy and Spain and spanned the acute and convalescent phases of COVID-19. The prospective study material was composed of cDNA or gDNA derived from T cells, B-cell-depleted T cells, or PBMCs. Deeply sampled blood TCRbeta repertoires from subjects exposed to, actively infected with, or recovered from COVID-19 were included in the dataset. A freely available public database, intended as a resource for researchers studying the immune response to SARS-CoV-2, is where the repertoires were released. Samples were obtained from the ongoing ImmuneRACE study (first 160 participants) and from 950 to 1,500 subjects provided by 6 global collaborators. Sample metadata almost always included a de-identified subject ID, COVID-19 status, age in years and sex. Where available, HLA class I and class II types were taken from metadata supplied by the sample provider and were not determined by assay-based typing.

Participants in the prospective study were enrolled through a virtual design, were aged roughly 18 to 100 years, and lived in roughly 24 United States geographic areas. Cohort assignment in the prospective study relied on participant-reported clinical history from a screening survey and a study questionnaire. In the prospective study, whole blood, serum and a nasopharyngeal or oropharyngeal swab were collected from each participant by mobile phlebotomists. Participants in the prospective study had the option to provide additional blood draws and questionnaires over a roughly two-month period. Prospective study blood samples were shipped either frozen or at room temperature before DNA extraction. The full study reports these points: The amount of clinical and demographic metadata varied by source and participant and was provided uncurated.

CDR3 length: 16 amino acids, cysteine to phenylalanine. The entry retains the CDR3 DNA only, 48 bases that are in frame from base 1. The trim is 2 bases for V and 1 base for J, with a gap of 14 bases between the germline ends. The germline V gene sets CDR1 to MNHEY and CDR2 to SVGAGI. TCRbeta CDR3 regions were amplified from genomic DNA using the immunoSEQ Assay, a bias-controlled multiplex PCR. The paper's processing steps were these. Nucleated cell counts per sample were estimated from amplification of reference gene primers within the assay. To quantify the absolute abundance of each unique TCRbeta CDR3 rearrangement, sequence reads were collapsed and filtered. For each sample, productive Simpson clonality was calculated by taking the square root of Simpson's diversity index across productive rearrangements. TCRdb's version of the immuneACCESS table is confined to in-frame rearrangements and falls short of the full clone set. An unresolved V gene accounts for under half of the shortfall where checked; the remainder is of unknown origin. V, J and clone size are those of that table, while D and trimming were read from the DNA. A total of approximately 210,000 clones appear in this sample, around 86% of them only once. The ten largest make up 7.2% of the sample.

The sequenced sample was PBMCs or T cells enriched from blood (not recorded which). The receptor comes from a man aged 25-45 years in a cohort exposed to, infected with or recovered from COVID-19 (not recorded which). This sequence uses TRBV6-5 and TRBJ1-1; TRBD1 is perhaps the D gene, given 5 matching bases. The DNA reads as follows: TGTGCCAGCAGTTACGCTTACTTTGACAGGAACACTGAAGCTTTCTTT. Its coded protein is CASSYAYFDRNTEAFF.